The source of this T cell receptor (beta chain) is a study of blood T cell repertoires in COVID-19 (dated by TCRdb to between 2020 and 2021). For the study in its entirety: The collaborator samples originated in the United States, Italy and Spain and spanned the acute and convalescent phases of COVID-19. Where available, HLA class I and class II types were taken from metadata supplied by the sample provider and were not determined by assay-based typing. The prospective study material was composed of cDNA or gDNA derived from T cells, B-cell-depleted T cells, or PBMCs. The sample metadata nearly always contained a de-identified subject ID, COVID-19 status, age in years and sex. The samples were drawn from the first 160 participants of the ongoing ImmuneRACE study and from roughly 1,300 subjects provided by 6 global collaborators. The repertoires were released in a freely available public database meant as a resource for research on the immune response to SARS-CoV-2. Deeply sampled blood TCRbeta repertoires from subjects exposed to, actively infected with, or recovered from COVID-19 were included in the dataset. Findings and caveats that apply to the study as a whole: The quantity of clinical and demographic metadata differed by source and by participant and was supplied without curation.

The immunoSEQ Assay, a bias-controlled multiplex PCR, was used to amplify TCRbeta CDR3 regions from genomic DNA. On the authors' methods: The number of nucleated cells in each sample was estimated by amplification of reference gene primers within the assay. To quantify the absolute abundance of each unique TCRbeta CDR3 rearrangement, sequence reads were collapsed and filtered. Productive Simpson clonality was computed per sample as the square root of Simpson's diversity index over productive rearrangements. Held by TCRdb, this immuneACCESS table contains in-frame sequences only and omits some clones. Under half of the omission traces to an unresolved V gene where checked; the cause of the rest is unknown. For V, J and clone size, that table is used; D and trimming come from the DNA. Across this sample there are 230,000 or so clones, with 84% seen only once. Jointly, the top ten make up less than 5.5% of the sample.

Comment on this clone: Its antigen remains unidentified. Base qualities were left out, and no much larger clone turns up one base away.

Taken from cysteine to phenylalanine, the CDR3 has 15 residues. Only the CDR3 part of the read is kept: 45 bases, read in frame from the first base. V has 6 bases trimmed and J has 5 bases trimmed; junction bases matching no gene number 6. The germline V gene (reference sequence) sets CDR1 to LNHDA and CDR2 to SQIVND. Each collaborating institution followed its own protocols to collect whole blood in K2EDTA tubes. Collaborator samples were shipped for TCRbeta analysis as frozen whole blood, isolated PBMCs, or DNA extracted from either sample type. The sequencing sample was made of peripheral blood. The sequence is built from TRBV19 and TRBJ2-1, and 11 junction bases match TRBD1. The receptor comes from a man in his fifties with active or convalescent COVID-19. The CDR3 in this case is CASSLGQGAHNEQFF. The DNA reads TGTGCCAGTAGCCTCGGACAGGGGGCACACAATGAGCAGTTCTTC.